A selection of T cell receptor beta chains follows, all from one sample in a study of T cells in Graves' hyperthyroidism and ophthalmopathy. In TCRdb, the multiplex PCR reads were re-called with MiXCR into one record per CDR3 protein. The sample lists around 580,000 distinct CDR3 sequences, 16% occurring once. Sequencing was done on a sample of blood. The receptors derive from a woman aged 18 to 35 with Graves' hyperthyroidism. The CDR3 runs from the conserved cysteine through the conserved F or W. The D gene is left open where the match is weak. Rows may omit the clone size; those that give it use once, few, many or a size class.

NA,TRBJ2-1,NA,TRBV19,TGTGCCAGTACCAATAGGCTTGGTACGGGGAATGAGCAGTTCTTC,CASTNRLGTGNEQFF
many,TRBJ1-1,TRBD1,TRBV28,TGTGCCAGCAGCGTACCAGGGACAGATGAAGCTTTCTTT,CASSVPGTDEAFF
NA,TRBJ2-7,TRBD2,TRBV29-1,TGCAGCGTTGAAGATCGAGCGCCGGGGGGACCAAACGAGCAGTACTTC,CSVEDRAPGGPNEQYF
few,TRBJ2-4,NA,TRBV2,TGTGCCAGCAGTGAAGGCCAGGTATCCATTCAGTACTTC,CASSEGQVSIQYF
many,TRBJ2-5,TRBD1,TRBV27,TGTGCCAGCAGCCGGGACAGGGCGAGGGAGACCCAGTACTTC,CASSRDRARETQYF
many,TRBJ2-7,NA,TRBV9,TGTGCCAGCAGCGTAGCCCCGCGGAGGCCCTCCGGGGAGCAGTACTTC,CASSVAPRRPSGEQYF
many,TRBJ2-3,TRBD2,TRBV7-9,TGTGCCAGCAGCCTCTTAAGGACTAGCGGTTACACAGATACGCAGTATTTT,CASSLLRTSGYTDTQYF
few,TRBJ2-5,TRBD1,TRBV18,TGTGCCAGCTCACCACGGACAGGGGGCTTGGAGACCCAGTACTTC,CASSPRTGGLETQYF
NA,TRBJ2-7,NA,TRBV28,TGTGCCAGCAGTCGCGTTGGTACCGCCAGCGAGCAGTACTTC,CASSRVGTASEQYF
few,TRBJ2-3,NA,TRBV5-1,TGCGCCAGCCGGGCGACCGAAACCTTCGGGGCAGATACGCAGTATTTT,CASRATETFGADTQYF
many,TRBJ2-3,NA,TRBV27,TGTGCCAGCAGTCCATCCATGGGGCCTTATACGCAGTATTTT,CASSPSMGPYTQYF
many,TRBJ2-7,NA,TRBV6-6,TGTGCCAGCAGTTACTCGCGGCTTGTAAGCTCCTACGAGCAGTACTTC,CASSYSRLVSSYEQYF
many,TRBJ1-5,NA,TRBV20-1,TGCAGTGCTAGAGAGAGGGTCGAGGGTACTCAGCCCCAGCATTTT,CSARERVEGTQPQHF
NA,TRBJ2-7,NA,TRBV20-1,TGCAGTGCATGGCGCAGGGGCCACTCCTGGGAGCAGTACTTC,CSAWRRGHSWEQYF
few,TRBJ2-2,NA,TRBV30,TGTGCCTGGAGTCCTATGGTCGCCAACACCGGGGAGCTGTTTTTT,CAWSPMVANTGELFF
NA,TRBJ2-1,TRBD2,TRBV6-4,TGTGCCAGCAGTGACCGGGCGGGGGGGTTGAATGAGCAGTTCTTC,CASSDRAGGLNEQFF
many,TRBJ1-1,NA,TRBV18,TGTGCCAGCTCACCAGTGGCGAACACTGAAGCTTTCTTT,CASSPVANTEAFF
few,TRBJ1-4,NA,TRBV7-9,TGTGCCAGCAGCCCCCGGCGAGGAGAGGAAAAACTGTTTTTT,CASSPRRGEEKLFF
NA,TRBJ1-5,TRBD1,TRBV7-8,TGTGCCAGCAGCTTATCAGGGGGCACCGATCAGCCCCAGCATTTT,CASSLSGGTDQPQHF
many,TRBJ1-4,NA,TRBV28,TGTGCCAGCAGTTCTTCAGGGGCAACTAATGAAAAACTGTTTTTT,CASSSSGATNEKLFF
once,TRBJ2-5,TRBD2,TRBV5-6,TGTGCCAGCAGCTTGGAGACGGGAGGGGTGGAGACCCAGTACTTC,CASSLETGGVETQYF
NA,TRBJ2-7,TRBD1,TRBV3-1,TGTGCCAGCAGCCAAACACTTGGGGACAGCTATTACGAGCAGTACTTC,CASSQTLGDSYYEQYF
many,TRBJ2-1,NA,TRBV12-3/TRBV12-4,TGTGCCAGCAGTTTAGCGGGAGAGCAGTTCTTC,CASSLAGEQFF
many,TRBJ1-2,TRBD1,TRBV12-3/TRBV12-4,TGTGCCAGCAGGACAGGGGGCTATGGCTACACCTTC,CASRTGGYGYTF
few,TRBJ1-1,NA,TRBV4-1,TGCGCCAGCAGCCAAGATAAGGCAGGTCGGGGCACTGAAGCTTTCTTT,CASSQDKAGRGTEAFF
few,TRBJ1-5,TRBD1,TRBV6-2/TRBV6-3,TGTGCCAGCAGTTATTTAATAGGACAGGGAGATAGCAATCAGCCCCAGCATTTT,CASSYLIGQGDSNQPQHF
NA,TRBJ1-5,TRBD1,TRBV20-1,TGCAGTGCTAGAAGCTTCGGACAGGAGACTCAGCCCCAGCATTTT,CSARSFGQETQPQHF
many,TRBJ2-3,TRBD2,TRBV12-3/TRBV12-4,TGTGCCAGCAGTCCAATGACTAGCGGGGTCAGCACAGATACGCAGTATTTT,CASSPMTSGVSTDTQYF
NA,TRBJ2-7,NA,TRBV4-2,TGTGCCAGCAGCCAAGATGACAGGGCGGGGTACGAGCAGTACTTC,CASSQDDRAGYEQYF
NA,TRBJ2-1,NA,TRBV12-3/TRBV12-4,TGTGCCAGCAGTCCCGCCGTAGGATACAATGAGCAGTTCTTC,CASSPAVGYNEQFF
many,TRBJ1-1,NA,TRBV15,TGTGCCACCAGCAGAGAGGGGTCACGTGAAGCTTTCTTT,CATSREGSREAFF
many,TRBJ1-5,TRBD1,TRBV12-3/TRBV12-4,TGTGCCAGCAATCCTGGACAGGGACAGCCCCAGCATTTT,CASNPGQGQPQHF
NA,TRBJ1-3,NA,TRBV6-1,TGTGCCAGCAGTGAATCAGGGGCTGGAAACACCATATATTTT,CASSESGAGNTIYF
few,TRBJ2-1,NA,TRBV5-1,TGCGCCAGCAGGCAGGACAGACACAATGAGCAGTTCTTC,CASRQDRHNEQFF
many,TRBJ2-1,NA,TRBV7-8,TGTGCCAGCAGCTTTGCAGCCGCCGTACAGTTCTTC,CASSFAAAVQFF
NA,TRBJ2-3,TRBD2,TRBV6-2/TRBV6-3,TGTGCCAGCAGCTCCCGGGTTAGCGGGGGGGACACAGATGCGCAGTATTTT,CASSSRVSGGDTDAQYF
NA,TRBJ1-6,TRBD1,TRBV5-6,TGTGCCAGCAGCCAGGAGGGACAGGGTTTCGACTCACCCCTCCACTTT,CASSQEGQGFDSPLHF
many,TRBJ1-1,NA,TRBV7-9,TGTGCCAGCAGCGCCTGGGCGGGTGAGGCTGAAGCTTTCTTT,CASSAWAGEAEAFF
NA,TRBJ2-7,TRBD2,TRBV12-5,TGTGCTAGTGGTTTCTGGCTAGCGGGGGCAACCTACGAGCAGTACTTC,CASGFWLAGATYEQYF
many,TRBJ2-7,TRBD2,TRBV10-2,TGCGCCACCAAAGAGAGGGAGGGAGACGTCTCCTACGAGCAGTACTTC,CATKEREGDVSYEQYF
many,TRBJ2-5,NA,TRBV20-1,TGCAGTGCTACCAACACAGGGGAGGGGGAGACCCAGTACTTC,CSATNTGEGETQYF
many,TRBJ1-1,NA,TRBV6-5,TGTGCCAGCAGTTACTCAAACTGGGACCACATGAACACTGAAGCTTTCTTT,CASSYSNWDHMNTEAFF
many,TRBJ1-1,TRBD1,TRBV20-1,TGCAGTGCTCGTCGGGGGACAGGGGGCGTTCGGGTCCTGGGCACTGAAGCTTTCTTT,CSARRGTGGVRVLGTEAFF
NA,TRBJ2-7,TRBD2,TRBV24-1,TGTGCCACCAGTGATCCTAGGGAGGGCCTCTACGAGCAGTACTTC,CATSDPREGLYEQYF
many,TRBJ2-3,NA,TRBV28,TGTGCCAGCAGTTTCAGCTTATACACAGATACGCAGTATTTT,CASSFSLYTDTQYF
many,TRBJ2-1,TRBD1,TRBV6-1,TGTGCCAGCAGGCTCCAGGGGGCCTACAATGAGCAGTTCTTC,CASRLQGAYNEQFF
many,TRBJ2-1,NA,TRBV12-3/TRBV12-4,TGTGCCAGCAGTTTTCACCTGGTGGCTCACAATGAGCAGTTCTTC,CASSFHLVAHNEQFF
NA,TRBJ2-7,TRBD1,TRBV7-9,TGTGCCAGCAGCCTCAAAGACAGGGGATCCTACGAGCAGTACTTC,CASSLKDRGSYEQYF
many,TRBJ2-1,NA,TRBV20-1,TGCAGTGCCCCAGGCGGCCGGGATCTCAATGAGCAGTTCTTC,CSAPGGRDLNEQFF
many,TRBJ2-1,TRBD2,TRBV7-2,TGTGCCAGCAGCTTAGTTGGCAGCGGGGGGTACAATGAGCAGTTCTTC,CASSLVGSGGYNEQFF
NA,TRBJ2-6,NA,TRBV5-6,TGTGCCAGCAGCTTGACCCGTCCCCTCTCTGGGGCCAACGTCCTGACTTTC,CASSLTRPLSGANVLTF
NA,TRBJ2-6,NA,TRBV7-9,TGTGCCAGCAGCGGGGAGGTGAGCTCTGGGGCCAACGTCCTGACTTTC,CASSGEVSSGANVLTF
many,TRBJ1-1,NA,TRBV12-3/TRBV12-4,TGTGCCAGCAGTCCGCCCGCGGGGAACACTGAAGCTTTCTTT,CASSPPAGNTEAFF
NA,TRBJ2-7,NA,TRBV6-1,TGTGCCAGCATGATGAGGGGCCAGTACGAGCAGTACTTC,CASMMRGQYEQYF
NA,TRBJ1-6,NA,TRBV20-1,TGCAGTGCTGGGGAGCCATTGGGGGACGGTTCACCCCTCCACTTT,CSAGEPLGDGSPLHF
NA,TRBJ2-3,TRBD2,TRBV12-3/TRBV12-4,TGTGCCAGCAGCCATCTAGCGGGAGGGTCAGATACGCAGTATTTT,CASSHLAGGSDTQYF
NA,TRBJ2-3,NA,TRBV18,TGTGCCAGCTCACCAAGAGTACAGGGCCGCACAGATACGCAGTATTTT,CASSPRVQGRTDTQYF
many,TRBJ2-7,TRBD1,TRBV6-1,TGTGCCAGCAGTGCCGGGACAGCTTTTTACGAGCAGTACTTC,CASSAGTAFYEQYF
NA,TRBJ1-2,NA,TRBV5-6,TGTGCCAGCACCCTCCGTGGGCCCCTCTATGGCTACACCTTC,CASTLRGPLYGYTF